Below are 18 T cell receptor beta chains sequenced from a single sample in a study of T cells in Graves' hyperthyroidism and ophthalmopathy. Amplification of TCR beta CDR3 regions was performed using RNA transcripts as template. Researchers ran a first-round RT-PCR on the TCR CDR3 using the HTBI primer set. TCRdb reprocessed the multiplex PCR reads via MiXCR and lists one record per CDR3 protein. The profile shows hundreds of thousands of distinct CDR3 sequences, over 35% of them singletons. Sequenced sample: blood. The receptors stem from a man aged 18 to 30 with Graves' hyperthyroidism.

This clonotype came up many times. V usage is TRBV15 and J usage is TRBJ1-4; the D is unclear. The CDR3 has 15 amino acids. Trimming took off 3 bases at V and 8 bases at J, with 16 bases between the two ends. Per the germline V gene, CDR1 is LNHNV and CDR2 is YYDKDF (reference sequence). CDR3 loop: CATSSETGSGEKLFF. The CDR3 DNA reads as TGTGCCACCAGCAGTGAAACCGGGTCCGGGGAAAAACTGTTTTTT.

This clonotype was recorded many times. The V call is TRBV7-9, the J call TRBJ1-1; a weak D match, TRBD1 (6 bases). The CDR3 has 15 residues. Germline-derived CDR1 and CDR2 are SEHNR and FQNEAQ (reference sequence). V was clipped by 5 bases and J by 1 base, with 14 bases between them. The CDR3 nucleotides read TGTGCCAGCAGCCAGAGGGACATCCCGAACACTGAAGCTTTCTTT. Protein product: CASSQRDIPNTEAFF.

The V gene is TRBV29-1, the J gene TRBJ2-1; D gene unclear. The CDR3 sequence is 12 residues long. Germline CDR1 and CDR2: SQVTM and ANQGSEA. V lost 3 bases, J lost 2 bases, and 5 bases lay in between. The CDR3 sequence is CSVDPTYNEQFF. The CDR3 nucleotides read TGCAGCGTTGATCCTACCTACAATGAGCAGTTCTTC.

The chain links TRBV19 to TRBJ1-5; D ambiguous. CDR1 and CDR2 from the germline V gene are LNHDA and SQIVND (reference sequence). CDR3 length: 15 amino acids. Trimming stripped 3 bases from V and 1 base from J, with 10 bases between. CDR3 amino acids: CASSMFSGSNQPQHF. For the CDR3, the DNA is TGTGCCAGTAGTATGTTTAGTGGGAGCAATCAGCCCCAGCATTTT.

The chain is built from TRBV29-1 and TRBJ2-7, with D unclear. V lost 8 bases and J lost 0, with 11 bases in between. Germline V gene sequence: CDR1 SQVTM, CDR2 ANQGSEA. CDR3 length: 12 residues. In DNA, the CDR3 is TGCAGCTTGGCATTCGGCTCCTACGAGCAGTACTTC. This codes for CSLAFGSYEQYF.

In nucleotides, the CDR3 is TGTGCCAGCAGCTCTCAAGCGAGGGTAATATCACCCCTCCACTTT. Amino acids: CASSSQARVISPLHF. V usage is TRBV13 and J usage is TRBJ1-6; D not certain. The germline V gene encodes CDR1 PRHDT and CDR2 FYEKMQ (reference sequence). The CDR3 totals 15 residues. V lost 4 bases and J lost 10, with 17 bases in between. The whole variable domain, filled in from reference TRBV13 and TRBJ1-6, reads AAGVIQSPRHLIKEKRETATLKCYPIPRHDTVYWYQQGPGQDPQFLISFYEKMQSDKGSIPDRFSAQQFSDYHSELNMSSLELGDSALYFCASSSQARVISPLHFGNGTRLTVT.

The chain carries TRBV19 and TRBJ2-2; D is unclear. V was clipped by 7 bases and J by 8 bases, with 11 bases between them. The CDR3 extends over 12 amino acids. Germline V gene data show CDR1 as LNHDA and CDR2 as SQIVND (reference sequence). The chain's CDR3 is CASTARRGELFF. The CDR3 bases are TGTGCCAGTACCGCTCGCCGAGGGGAGCTGTTTTTT.

This chain connects TRBV11-2 to TRBJ1-3, with D unresolved. V was clipped by 5 bases and J by 2 bases, with 10 bases between them. This CDR3 has 14 residues. The germline CDR1 and CDR2 sequences are SGHAT and FQNNGV. CDR3 sequence (DNA): TGTGCCAGCAGCCAGGCGGATGCTGGAAACACCATATATTTT. This translates into CASSQADAGNTIYF.

The V gene is TRBV9, the J gene TRBJ1-4; TRBD1 agrees at 8 bases. Germline V CDR1 and CDR2: SGDLS, YYNGEE. V shed 0 bases and J 8 bases; nucleotides not matched to a gene: 9. The CDR3 has 16 amino acids. The CDR3 loop reads CASSVGGDRNGEKLFF. The CDR3 nucleotides are TGTGCCAGCAGCGTAGGGGGGGACAGGAATGGAGAAAAACTGTTTTTT.

The chain carries TRBV30 and TRBJ2-7; D remains unclear. From germline, CDR1 is GTSNPN and CDR2 SVGIG (reference sequence). Trimming removed 1 base at V and 4 bases at J, with 5 bases between. The CDR3 is 11 amino acids. This CDR3 is CAWSGGYEQYF. CDR3 nucleotides: TGTGCCTGGAGTGGTGGATACGAGCAGTACTTC.

The CDR3: CASRSGQSNQPQHF. The CDR3 nucleotides read TGTGCCAGCAGGTCGGGCCAAAGCAATCAGCCCCAGCATTTT. The rearrangement uses TRBV2 and TRBJ1-5, with D unclear. The CDR3 extends over 14 amino acids. V gave up 6 bases and J gave up 1 base, with 10 bases separating them. The germline gives CDR1 SNHLY, CDR2 FYNNEI.

The chain has TRBV2 and TRBJ2-3; D unclear. This CDR3 has 13 amino acids. In germline, CDR1 is SNHLY, CDR2 FYNNEI. V was pared by 7 bases and J by 0 bases, with 8 bases between. CDR3: CASNYGSTDTQYF. The CDR3 bases are TGTGCCAGCAATTATGGAAGCACAGATACGCAGTATTTT.

The chain has TRBV24-1 and TRBJ2-7; 7 nucleotides align to TRBD2. The CDR3 is made up of 13 amino acids. The germline gives CDR1 KGHDR, CDR2 SFDVKD. With V trimmed by 11 bases and J by 2 bases, 8 bases remained unmatched. The CDR3 spells CASSNGRTYEQYF. DNA of the CDR3: TGTGCCAGCAGCAACGGGAGGACCTACGAGCAGTACTTC.

J is TRBJ1-2 and V is TRBV2, with D hard to call. Germline-derived CDR1 and CDR2 are SNHLY and FYNNEI. Trimming shortened V by 5 bases and J by 4 bases, and 14 bases separated the two germline ends. CDR3 length equals 14 residues. The CDR3 protein is CASSSNTDTYGYTF. CDR3 DNA sequence: TGTGCCAGCAGTTCAAACACAGATACCTATGGCTACACCTTC.

The rearrangement uses TRBV30 and TRBJ1-5; D unresolved. Germline CDR1 is GTSNPN and CDR2 is SVGIG (reference sequence). The V end lost 4 bases, the J end lost 0 bases, and 7 bases lay between the germline ends. The CDR3 length is 13 residues. The CDR3 protein is CAWNGGSNQPQHF. DNA of the CDR3: TGTGCCTGGAACGGCGGTAGCAATCAGCCCCAGCATTTT. The complete variable domain, with remaining parts taken from reference TRBV30 and TRBJ1-5, reads SQTIHQWPATLVQPVGSPLSLECTVEGTSNPNLYWYRQAAGRGLQLLFYSVGIGQISSEVPQNLSASRPQDRQFILSSKKLLLSDSGFYLCAWNGGSNQPQHFGDGTRLSIL.

This clonotype occurred many times. The chain recombines TRBV7-2 with TRBJ2-7; perhaps D is TRBD1 or TRBD2 (5 bases each). Trimming removed 7 bases at V and 7 bases at J, with 20 bases between. The CDR3 consists of 14 residues. The germline V gene has CDR1 SGHTA and CDR2 FQGNSA. CDR3 protein: CASTPTGTPYEQYF. The CDR3, as DNA: TGTGCCAGCACCCCGACCGGGACGCCTTATGAGCAGTACTTC.

Ten or more counts support this clonotype. For the CDR3, the DNA is TGTGCCAGCAGCTCCCGGGACATCTCCTACGAGCAGTACTTC. Translated, it gives CASSSRDISYEQYF. This chain links TRBV11-3 with TRBJ2-7; possibly TRBD1 for D (6 bases). Trimming shortened V by 4 bases and J by 0 bases, and 10 bases separated the two germline ends. CDR3 size: 14 residues. Germline V gives CDR1 SGHNT, CDR2 YENEEA.

This clonotype was seen only a few times. V is TRBV19 and J is TRBJ1-2; D is ambiguous. Germline V gene data show CDR1 as LNHDA and CDR2 as SQIVND (reference sequence). With 3 bases removed from V and 3 bases from J, the gap between germline ends came to 14 bases. The length of the CDR3 is 15 residues. The CDR3 DNA sequence: TGTGCCAGTAGTATCCCCCCGGGAACGCACTATGGCTACACCTTC. Residues: CASSIPPGTHYGYTF.